The rows below give T cell receptor beta chains drawn from one sample of a study of vaccination and CD4 T cells after COVID-19. TCRdb passed the PCR reads through MiXCR, listing each CDR3 protein once. The sample comprises fewer than 9,500 distinct CDR3 sequences, 40% to 65% of which are singletons, and roughly 35% rests with the top ten. These receptors have no identified antigens. The sequenced sample consisted of CD4+ T cells from blood, cultured in vitro. The receptors originated from a human donor who had recovered from COVID-19. Each CDR3 is given with its conserved first and last residue. A D gene is named only where the DNA matches it firmly. Only part of the rows carry a size: once, few, many, or a class if the clone is expanded.

V	size	J	D	CDR3	DNA
TRBV24-1	.	TRBJ1-1	.	CATSDHSGSGIKGAFF	TGTGCCACCAGTGATCACTCCGGGTCCGGGATAAAGGGAGCTTTCTTT
TRBV7-8	few	TRBJ1-2	.	CASSPDSNYGYTF	TGTGCCAGCAGCCCCGACAGTAACTATGGCTACACCTTC
TRBV6-1	.	TRBJ1-4	.	CASSTSLTPEKLFF	TGTGCCAGCAGTACCTCCTTGACTCCAGAAAAACTGTTTTTT
TRBV9	.	TRBJ1-1	.	CASTPTVNTEAFF	TGTGCCAGCACCCCGACCGTGAACACTGAAGCTTTCTTT
TRBV20-1	few	TRBJ2-1	.	CSAREVRDNNEQFF	TGCAGTGCTAGAGAAGTCAGGGATAACAATGAGCAGTTCTTC
TRBV29-1	.	TRBJ2-7	.	CSVVLTYEQYF	TGCAGCGTCGTTCTGACCTACGAGCAGTACTTC
TRBV19	few	TRBJ1-5	.	CASSNVAGNQPQHF	TGTGCCAGTAGTAATGTGGCGGGAAATCAGCCCCAGCATTTT
TRBV24-1	few	TRBJ1-5	TRBD1	CATSDPGTGGEPQHF	TGTGCCACCAGTGATCCCGGGACAGGGGGCGAGCCCCAGCATTTT
TRBV2	few	TRBJ1-5	.	CASSEGLEQPQHF	TGTGCCAGCAGTGAGGGTTTAGAACAGCCCCAGCATTTT
TRBV21-1	few	TRBJ1-5	.	CASRTSFIRGNQPQHF	TGTGCCAGCCGAACCTCCTTCATTCGGGGCAATCAGCCCCAGCATTTT
TRBV20-1	once	TRBJ2-5	TRBD2	CSATLWTSGGAETQYF	TGCAGTGCTACCCTCTGGACTAGCGGGGGGGCCGAGACCCAGTACTTC
TRBV6-2/TRBV6-3	.	TRBJ2-5	TRBD2	CASSPRGGLARRGETQYF	TGTGCCAGCAGTCCCCGTGGGGGACTAGCCCGAAGGGGAGAGACCCAGTACTTC
TRBV20-1	few	TRBJ2-7	.	CSATTVTRDVHEQYF	TGCAGTGCTACTACGGTCACTAGGGATGTCCACGAGCAGTACTTC
TRBV6-1	few	TRBJ1-6	.	CASSEHYNSPLHF	TGTGCCAGCAGTGAACACTATAATTCACCCCTCCACTTT
TRBV6-5	.	TRBJ2-2	.	CASSYDNISGANVLTFGAGELFF	.
TRBV6-5	few	TRBJ2-5	.	CASSYRPRGETQYF	TGTGCCAGCAGTTACAGGCCAAGGGGAGAGACCCAGTACTTC
TRBV20-1	few	TRBJ1-2	.	CSARLIGKYGYTF	TGCAGTGCTAGGTTGATCGGGAAGTATGGCTACACCTTC
TRBV25-1	.	TRBJ1-2	.	CASSEPGQKLKDYTF	TGTGCCAGCAGTGAACCCGGACAGAAACTTAAGGACTACACCTTC
TRBV12-5	once	TRBJ1-6	.	CASGPTWGAGNSPLHF	TGTGCTAGTGGTCCCACTTGGGGGGCAGGAAATTCACCCCTCCACTTT
TRBV7-3	.	TRBJ1-5	.	CASSYHPGRPSNQPQHF	TGTGCCAGCAGTTATCATCCGGGCCGCCCTAGCAATCAGCCCCAGCATTTT
TRBV7-2	.	TRBJ1-3	.	CASSLLSVVGALYF	TGTGCCAGCAGCTTACTTTCTGTTGTAGGGGCCCTATATTTT
TRBV19	.	TRBJ1-5	TRBD1	CASSGGQGAGQPQHF	TGTGCCAGTAGTGGGGGACAGGGGGCAGGTCAGCCCCAGCATTTT
TRBV11-2	.	TRBJ2-3	TRBD1	CASSFGGTGETDTQYF	TGTGCCAGCAGCTTTGGCGGGACAGGGGAAACAGATACGCAGTATTTT
TRBV20-1	few	TRBJ1-5	.	CSASAGSESNQPQHF	TGCAGTGCTAGTGCGGGGTCAGAAAGCAATCAGCCCCAGCATTTT
TRBV15	.	TRBJ2-1	.	CATSKGYTNNEQFF	TGTGCCACCAGCAAGGGCTACACGAACAATGAGCAGTTCTTC
TRBV30	.	TRBJ1-2	TRBD1	CAWTFTGGYGYTF	TGTGCCTGGACTTTTACAGGGGGATATGGCTACACCTTC
TRBV5-4	.	TRBJ2-6	TRBD1	CASSLQGAQPGANVLTF	TGTGCCAGCAGCTTGCAGGGGGCGCAGCCTGGGGCCAACGTCCTGACTTTC
TRBV7-2	.	TRBJ1-4	.	CASSGRSEKLFF	TGTGCCAGCTCCGGTCGGTCGGAAAAACTGTTTTTT
TRBV6-2/TRBV6-3	.	TRBJ2-7	TRBD1	CASRRTGTGGYEQYF	TGTGCCAGCAGAAGAACCGGGACAGGGGGCTACGAGCAGTACTTC
TRBV7-8	.	TRBJ1-6	.	CASSLDRPNSPLHF	TGTGCCAGCAGCTTAGACAGGCCGAATTCACCCCTCCACTTT
TRBV6-2/TRBV6-3	.	TRBJ1-2	TRBD1	CASSQGVWFDGYTF	TGTGCCAGCAGTCAGGGGGTCTGGTTTGATGGCTACACCTTC
TRBV5-1	few	TRBJ1-5	.	CASSLTEGQPQHF	TGCGCCAGCAGCTTGACGGAGGGTCAGCCCCAGCATTTT
TRBV11-3	.	TRBJ2-7	.	CASSPFRDGDYEQYF	TGTGCCAGCAGCCCATTCCGGGACGGAGACTACGAGCAGTACTTC
TRBV20-1	few	TRBJ1-2	.	CSAGTGENYGYTF	TGCAGTGCTGGGACGGGGGAAAACTATGGCTACACCTTC
TRBV4-1	.	TRBJ2-7	TRBD2	CASSSGGYEQYF	TGCGCCAGCAGCTCCGGGGGGTACGAGCAGTACTTC
TRBV6-1	few	TRBJ1-1	.	CASRKASLTEAFF	TGTGCCAGCAGAAAAGCTTCGTTGACTGAAGCTTTCTTT
TRBV20-1	.	TRBJ2-2	TRBD2	CSAAQLAGDNTGELFF	TGCAGTGCTGCTCAACTAGCGGGGGACAACACCGGGGAGCTGTTTTTT
TRBV5-1	few	TRBJ1-2	.	CASSLSWGDYGYTF	TGCGCCAGCAGCCTGTCTTGGGGGGACTATGGCTACACCTTC
TRBV28	.	TRBJ1-5	.	CASSLEGVGPQHF	TGTGCCAGCAGTCTAGAAGGGGTCGGACCCCAGCATTTT
TRBV18	.	TRBJ1-5	TRBD1	CASSPGGQTVAQPQHF	TGTGCCAGCTCACCAGGGGGACAGACGGTGGCTCAGCCCCAGCATTTT
TRBV7-2	.	TRBJ2-1	.	CASSLHSTGVYNEQFF	TGTGCCAGCAGCCTGCACTCAACCGGCGTTTACAATGAGCAGTTCTTC
TRBV10-3	few	TRBJ2-5	.	CAIRDADHQETQYF	TGTGCCATCCGGGACGCCGACCACCAAGAGACCCAGTACTTC
TRBV10-3	.	TRBJ1-5	TRBD1	CAISRQGNQPQHF	TGTGCCATCAGTCGACAGGGGAATCAGCCCCAGCATTTT
TRBV19	.	TRBJ2-6	.	CASSIGGSGANVLTF	TGTGCCAGTAGTATCGGAGGCTCTGGGGCCAACGTCCTGACTTTC
TRBV25-1	.	TRBJ2-3	.	CASSRQDYTDTQYF	TGTGCCAGCAGTCGACAGGATTACACAGATACGCAGTATTTT
TRBV12-3/TRBV12-4	.	TRBJ2-2	TRBD2	CASSLSGRIITGELFF	TGTGCCAGCAGTCTAAGCGGGAGGATTATTACCGGGGAGCTGTTTTTT
TRBV6-1	.	TRBJ1-6	.	CASSTGILSYNSPLHF	TGTGCCAGCAGTACAGGGATCCTCTCCTATAATTCACCCCTCCACTTT
TRBV6-2/TRBV6-3	once	TRBJ2-1	TRBD2	CASSVAGTGNEQFF	TGTGCCAGCAGCGTAGCGGGAACAGGGAATGAGCAGTTCTTC
TRBV9	.	TRBJ1-1	TRBD1	CASSVSDRVFMNTEAFF	TGTGCCAGCAGCGTTAGTGACAGGGTCTTCATGAACACTGAAGCTTTCTTT
TRBV7-8	.	TRBJ1-6	.	CASSLVSRGESPLHF	TGTGCCAGCAGCTTAGTGTCCAGGGGTGAGTCACCCCTCCACTTT
TRBV11-2	.	TRBJ2-5	TRBD1	CASSPGQGQETQYF	TGTGCCAGCAGCCCGGGACAGGGACAAGAGACCCAGTACTTC
TRBV6-2/TRBV6-3	.	TRBJ1-6	.	CASSYPRTAPNSPLHF	TGTGCCAGCAGTTACCCCCGGACAGCTCCTAATTCACCCCTCCACTTT